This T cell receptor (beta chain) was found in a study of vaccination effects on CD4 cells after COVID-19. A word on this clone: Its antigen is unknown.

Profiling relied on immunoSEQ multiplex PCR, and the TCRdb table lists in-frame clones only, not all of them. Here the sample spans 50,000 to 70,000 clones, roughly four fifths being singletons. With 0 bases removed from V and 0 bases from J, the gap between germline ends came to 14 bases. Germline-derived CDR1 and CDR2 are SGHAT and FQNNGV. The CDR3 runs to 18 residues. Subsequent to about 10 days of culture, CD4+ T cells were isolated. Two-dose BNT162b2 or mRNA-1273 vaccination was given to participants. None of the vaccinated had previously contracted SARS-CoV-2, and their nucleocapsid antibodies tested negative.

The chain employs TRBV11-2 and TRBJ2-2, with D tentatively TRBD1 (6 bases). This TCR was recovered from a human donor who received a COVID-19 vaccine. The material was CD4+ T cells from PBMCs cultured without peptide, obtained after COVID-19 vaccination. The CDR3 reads CASSLEWGQPANTGELFF. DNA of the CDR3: TGTGCCAGCAGCTTAGAGTGGGGGCAACCCGCGAACACCGGGGAGCTGTTTTTT.